The rows below give T cell receptor beta chains drawn from one sample of a study of T cell responses to AZD1222 COVID-19 vaccine. The repertoire was sequenced with immunoSEQ multiplex PCR; TCRdb's copy has only in-frame clones and lacks some. The sample lists 150,000 to 200,000 clones, over 90% occurring once. The sequencing used peripheral blood, collected on day 0 of AZD1222 vaccination. The receptors come from an adult in good health. CDR3s leave out the opening cysteine and the closing phenylalanine or tryptophan. The listing skips clone size in some rows; elsewhere it reads once, few, many or a size class.

clone_size,v_call,cdr3_aa
NA,TRBV7-9,ASSLKSQGRPYGYT
few,TRBV2,ASSGVGLNFEKLF
NA,TRBV19,ASSDHGRGYGYT
NA,TRBV3-1/TRBV3-2,ASSQEPGLYTEAF
NA,TRBV4-1,ASSQGGGGSDEQF
NA,TRBV3-1/TRBV3-2,ASSPYGQRNYGYT
NA,TRBV6-5,ASSYGPGTSPDEQY
NA,TRBV5-4,ASSLRAGTGETQY
NA,TRBV7-9,ASSEDIPYGYT
NA,TRBV6-1,ASSEVWGGGNQPQH
NA,TRBV24-1,ATMGKWARGQPQH
NA,TRBV11-2,ASSGGLSNQPQH
NA,TRBV5-6,ASSSGPKANYGYT
NA,TRBV6-2/TRBV6-3,ASSYSRERGGETQY
once,TRBV29-1,SSWTGTENTEAF
NA,TRBV6-1,ASSEARSNQPQH
NA,TRBV5-1,ASSPESRGAEAF
NA,TRBV2,AIYKRTSGDPEQY
NA,TRBV12-3/TRBV12-4,ASRGGQDYGYT
once,TRBV6-5,ASSLQGGGTEAF
NA,TRBV18,ASSTQGKETQY
NA,TRBV19,ASNYRAGSVTDTQY
NA,TRBV11-2,ASSFLGNEQF
NA,TRBV11-3,ASSFGTSEQY
NA,TRBV9,ASSVAPGGDNEQF
NA,TRBV20-1,SALRGREQF
NA,TRBV3-1/TRBV3-2,ASSRWTGAYEQY
NA,TRBV30,AWSVDSGSAGELF
NA,TRBV7-6,ASSPTAGVGTEAF
NA,TRBV2,ASSGDGNTEAF
NA,TRBV3-1/TRBV3-2,ASSLYSNTEAF
NA,TRBV3-1/TRBV3-2,ASSPRRSFGEAF
NA,TRBV3-1/TRBV3-2,ASSRGDSYEQY
NA,TRBV11-2,ASSFATGPAF
NA,TRBV9,ASSAPGTSGGEQY
NA,TRBV2,ASSKGGGNQPQH
once,TRBV27,ASSITREYSYGYT
NA,TRBV6-6,ASSRGPEAF
NA,TRBV29-1,SVGARRTGKTDTQY
NA,TRBV3-1/TRBV3-2,ASSQGNARGAQNYGYT
NA,TRBV18,ASSPGLYNEQF